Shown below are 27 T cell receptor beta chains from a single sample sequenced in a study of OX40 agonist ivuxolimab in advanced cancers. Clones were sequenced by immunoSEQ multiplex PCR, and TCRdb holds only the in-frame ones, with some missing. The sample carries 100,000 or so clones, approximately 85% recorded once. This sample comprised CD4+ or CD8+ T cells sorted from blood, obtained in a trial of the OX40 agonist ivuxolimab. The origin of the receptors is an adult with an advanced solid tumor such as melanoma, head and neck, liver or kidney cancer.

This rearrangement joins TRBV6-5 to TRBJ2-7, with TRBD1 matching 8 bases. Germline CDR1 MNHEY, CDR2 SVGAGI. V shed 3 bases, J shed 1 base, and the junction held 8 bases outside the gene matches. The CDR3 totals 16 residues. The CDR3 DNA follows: TGTGCCAGCAGTTATTTCTCGACAGGGGAGTCCTACGAGCAGTACTTC. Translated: CASSYFSTGESYEQYF.

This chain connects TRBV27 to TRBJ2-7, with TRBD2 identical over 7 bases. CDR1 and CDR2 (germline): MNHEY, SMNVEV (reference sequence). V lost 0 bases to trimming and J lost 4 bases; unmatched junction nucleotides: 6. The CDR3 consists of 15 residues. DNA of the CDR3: TGTGCCAGCAGTTTATCGTGGCGGGAGTTGTACGAGCAGTACTTC. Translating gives CASSLSWRELYEQYF.

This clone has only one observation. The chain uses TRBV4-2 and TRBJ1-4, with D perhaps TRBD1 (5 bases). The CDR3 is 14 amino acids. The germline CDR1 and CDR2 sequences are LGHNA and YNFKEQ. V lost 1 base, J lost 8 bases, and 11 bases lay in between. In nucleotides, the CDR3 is TGTGCCAGCAGCCAAGCGGGGGTGGGCGAAAAACTGTTTTTT. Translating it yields CASSQAGVGEKLFF.

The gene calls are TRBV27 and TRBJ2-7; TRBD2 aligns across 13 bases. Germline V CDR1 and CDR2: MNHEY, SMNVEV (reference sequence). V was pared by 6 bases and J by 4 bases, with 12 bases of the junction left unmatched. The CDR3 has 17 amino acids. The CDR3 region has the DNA TGTGCCAGCAGCACTAGCGGGAGGGTCCTATCAAAATACGAGCAGTACTTC. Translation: CASSTSGRVLSKYEQYF.

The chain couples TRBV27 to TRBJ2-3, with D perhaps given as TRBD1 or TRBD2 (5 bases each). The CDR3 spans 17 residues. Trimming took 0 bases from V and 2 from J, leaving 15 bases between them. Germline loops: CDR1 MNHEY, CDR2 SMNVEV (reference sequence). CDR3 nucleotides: TGTGCCAGCAGTTTATCGACAGACCGGGGAACCACAGATACGCAGTATTTT. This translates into CASSLSTDRGTTDTQYF.

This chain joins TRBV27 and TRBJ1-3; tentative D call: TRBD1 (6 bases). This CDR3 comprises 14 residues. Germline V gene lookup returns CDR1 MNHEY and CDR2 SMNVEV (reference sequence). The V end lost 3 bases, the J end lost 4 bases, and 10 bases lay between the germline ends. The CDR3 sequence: CASSFRGRGNTIYF. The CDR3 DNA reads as TGTGCCAGCAGTTTCAGGGGTCGGGGAAACACCATATATTTT.

The CDR3 DNA reads TGTGCCAGCAGTGAAATGGGACAGGGATACGGGGAGCTGTTTTTT. Its translation is CASSEMGQGYGELFF. The genes are TRBV2 and TRBJ2-2; 9 bases agree with TRBD1. V lost 2 bases, J lost 7 bases, and 5 bases stayed unmatched. The germline V gene has CDR1 SNHLY and CDR2 FYNNEI. The CDR3 contains 15 residues.

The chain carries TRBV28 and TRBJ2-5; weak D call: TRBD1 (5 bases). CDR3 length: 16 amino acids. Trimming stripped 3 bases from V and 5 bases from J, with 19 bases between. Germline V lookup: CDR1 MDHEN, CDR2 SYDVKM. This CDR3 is CASSFSGNMGRETQYF. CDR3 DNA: TGTGCCAGCAGTTTTTCTGGGAATATGGGGCGGGAGACCCAGTACTTC.

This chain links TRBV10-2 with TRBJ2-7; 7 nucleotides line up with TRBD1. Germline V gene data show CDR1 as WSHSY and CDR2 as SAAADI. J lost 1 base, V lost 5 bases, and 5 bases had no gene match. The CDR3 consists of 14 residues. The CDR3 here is CASSSQGESYEQYF. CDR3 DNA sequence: TGCGCCAGCAGTTCTCAGGGGGAGTCCTACGAGCAGTACTTC.

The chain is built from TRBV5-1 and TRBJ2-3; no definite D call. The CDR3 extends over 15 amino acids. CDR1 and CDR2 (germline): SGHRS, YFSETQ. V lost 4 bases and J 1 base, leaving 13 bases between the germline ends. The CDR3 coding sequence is TGCGCCAGCAGCCTCATCGGGCCGGGCACAGATACGCAGTATTTT. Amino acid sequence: CASSLIGPGTDTQYF.

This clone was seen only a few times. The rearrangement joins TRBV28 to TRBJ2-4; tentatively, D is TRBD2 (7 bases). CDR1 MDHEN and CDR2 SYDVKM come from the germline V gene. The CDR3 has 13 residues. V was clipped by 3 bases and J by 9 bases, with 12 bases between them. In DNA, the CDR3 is TGTGCCAGCAGTTTGGGGAGGGGGACCATTCAGTACTTC. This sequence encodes CASSLGRGTIQYF.

The CDR3 sequence: CASSERTARNEQFF. CDR3 in DNA: TGTGCCAGCAGTGAACGAACGGCGCGAAATGAGCAGTTCTTC. The rearrangement uses TRBV6-1 and TRBJ2-1; D is undetermined. CDR1 MNHNS and CDR2 SASEGT come from the germline V gene. The V end lost 2 bases, the J end lost 7 bases, and 12 bases lay between the germline ends. CDR3 size: 14 residues.

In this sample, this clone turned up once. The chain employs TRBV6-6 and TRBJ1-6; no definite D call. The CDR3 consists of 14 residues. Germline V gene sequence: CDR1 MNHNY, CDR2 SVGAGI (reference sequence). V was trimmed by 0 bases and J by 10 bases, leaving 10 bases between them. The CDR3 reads CASSYSQPGSPLHF. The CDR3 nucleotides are TGTGCCAGCAGTTACTCGCAGCCGGGCTCACCCCTCCACTTT.

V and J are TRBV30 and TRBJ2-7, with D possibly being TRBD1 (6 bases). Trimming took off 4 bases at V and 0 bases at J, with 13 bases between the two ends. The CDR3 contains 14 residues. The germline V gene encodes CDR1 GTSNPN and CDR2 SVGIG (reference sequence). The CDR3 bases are TGTGCCTGGACGGCCGCGGACAGCTCCTACGAGCAGTACTTC. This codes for CAWTAADSSYEQYF.

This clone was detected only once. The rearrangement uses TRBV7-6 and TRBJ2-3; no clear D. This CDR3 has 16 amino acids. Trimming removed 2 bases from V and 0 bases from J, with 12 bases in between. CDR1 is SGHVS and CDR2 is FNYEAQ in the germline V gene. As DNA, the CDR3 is TGTGCCAGCAGCTTACGAATAGGTCCCAGCACAGATACGCAGTATTTT. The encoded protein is CASSLRIGPSTDTQYF.

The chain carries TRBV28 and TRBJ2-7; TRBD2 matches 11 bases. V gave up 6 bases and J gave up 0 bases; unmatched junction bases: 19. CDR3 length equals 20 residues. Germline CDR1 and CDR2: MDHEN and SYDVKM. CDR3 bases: TGTGCCAGCAGCCGGGGCCTCGGAGGGACTAGCGGTTTTTACTCCTACGAGCAGTACTTC. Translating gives CASSRGLGGTSGFYSYEQYF. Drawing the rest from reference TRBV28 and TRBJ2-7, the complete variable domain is DVKVTQSSRYLVKRTGEKVFLECVQDMDHENMFWYRQDPGLGLRLIYFSYDVKMKEKGDIPEGYSVSREKKERFSLILESASTNQTSMYLCASSRGLGGTSGFYSYEQYFGPGTRLTVT.

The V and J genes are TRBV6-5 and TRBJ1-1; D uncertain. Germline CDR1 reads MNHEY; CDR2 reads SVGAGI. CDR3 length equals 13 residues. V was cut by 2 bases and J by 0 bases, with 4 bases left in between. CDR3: CASSYRLNTEAFF. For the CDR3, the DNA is TGTGCCAGCAGTTACAGGCTGAACACTGAAGCTTTCTTT.

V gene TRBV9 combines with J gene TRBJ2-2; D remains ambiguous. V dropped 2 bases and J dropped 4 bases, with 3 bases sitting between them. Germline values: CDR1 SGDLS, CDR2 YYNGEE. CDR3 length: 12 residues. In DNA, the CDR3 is TGTGCCAGCAGCGTTTCCACCGGGGAGCTGTTTTTT. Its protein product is CASSVSTGELFF.

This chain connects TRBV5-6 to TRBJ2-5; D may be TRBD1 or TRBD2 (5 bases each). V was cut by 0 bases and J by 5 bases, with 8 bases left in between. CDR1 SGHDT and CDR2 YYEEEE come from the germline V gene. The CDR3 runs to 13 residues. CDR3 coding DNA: TGTGCCAGCAGCTTGGACGAGGGGGAGACCCAGTACTTC. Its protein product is CASSLDEGETQYF.

The CDR3 region has the DNA TGTGCCAGCAGCGAGAGCTCCTACGAGCAGTACTTC. It is translated as CASSESSYEQYF. This chain connects TRBV6-1 to TRBJ2-7; D is unresolved. V was clipped by 6 bases and J by 0 bases, with 6 bases between them. This CDR3 is built from 12 residues. Per germline, CDR1 MNHNS and CDR2 SASEGT.

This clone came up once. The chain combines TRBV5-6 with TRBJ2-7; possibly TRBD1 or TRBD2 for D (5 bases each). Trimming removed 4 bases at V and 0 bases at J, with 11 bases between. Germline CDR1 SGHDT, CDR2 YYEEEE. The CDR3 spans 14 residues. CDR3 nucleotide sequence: TGTGCCAGCAGCCGACGGGGCCTCTCCTACGAGCAGTACTTC. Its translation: CASSRRGLSYEQYF.

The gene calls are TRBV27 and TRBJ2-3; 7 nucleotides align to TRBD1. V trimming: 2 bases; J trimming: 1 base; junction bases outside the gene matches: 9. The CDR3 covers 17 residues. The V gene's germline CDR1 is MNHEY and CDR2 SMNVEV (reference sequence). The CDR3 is CASSLRQGVGGTDTQYF. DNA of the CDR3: TGTGCCAGCAGTTTAAGGCAGGGGGTGGGGGGCACAGATACGCAGTATTTT.

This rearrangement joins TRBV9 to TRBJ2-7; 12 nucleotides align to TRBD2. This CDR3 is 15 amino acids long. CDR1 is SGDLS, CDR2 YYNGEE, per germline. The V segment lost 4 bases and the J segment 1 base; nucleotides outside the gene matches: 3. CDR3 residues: CASSPGLAGSYEQYF. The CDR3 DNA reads TGTGCCAGCAGCCCTGGACTAGCGGGATCCTACGAGCAGTACTTC.

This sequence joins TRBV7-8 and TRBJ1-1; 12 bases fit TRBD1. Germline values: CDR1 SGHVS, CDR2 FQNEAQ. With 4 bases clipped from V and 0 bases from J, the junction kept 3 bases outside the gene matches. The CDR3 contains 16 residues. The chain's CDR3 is CASSWGTGGMNTEAFF. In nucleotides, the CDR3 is TGTGCCAGCAGCTGGGGGACAGGGGGCATGAACACTGAAGCTTTCTTT.

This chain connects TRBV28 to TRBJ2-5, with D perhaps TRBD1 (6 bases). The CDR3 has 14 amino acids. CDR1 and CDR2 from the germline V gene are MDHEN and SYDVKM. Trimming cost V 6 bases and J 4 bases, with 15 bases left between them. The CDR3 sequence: CASSNWTERETQYF. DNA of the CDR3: TGTGCCAGCAGCAATTGGACAGAGAGAGAGACCCAGTACTTC.

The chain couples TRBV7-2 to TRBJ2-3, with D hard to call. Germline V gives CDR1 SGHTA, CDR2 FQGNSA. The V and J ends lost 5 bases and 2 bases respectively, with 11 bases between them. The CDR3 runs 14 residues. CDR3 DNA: TGTGCCAGCAGCCCCTCTCGGGCCACAGATACGCAGTATTTT. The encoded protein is CASSPSRATDTQYF.

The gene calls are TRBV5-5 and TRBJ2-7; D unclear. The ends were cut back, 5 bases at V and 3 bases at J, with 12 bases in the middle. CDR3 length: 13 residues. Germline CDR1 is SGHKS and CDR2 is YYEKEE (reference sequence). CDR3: CASSFQVNYEQYF. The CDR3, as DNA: TGTGCCAGCAGTTTCCAGGTGAACTACGAGCAGTACTTC.